Listed below are T cell receptor beta chains from one sample, sequenced in a study of blood T cell repertoires in COVID-19. Some clones are missing from TCRdb's copy, which holds only in-frame ones; the method was immunoSEQ multiplex PCR. This table has nearly 65,000 clones, about 86% appearing once. Sequencing was performed on peripheral blood. The source is a human donor in a cohort sampled during active COVID-19. Both conserved end residues are part of each CDR3. Each record gives: CDR3 protein, CDR3 DNA, V gene, D gene, J gene, clone size. The D gene is left open where the match is weak. Clone size is given for some rows only: seen once, a few or many times, or a class if the clone is expanded.

CDR3: CASRRSGGVGEQFF
DNA: TGTGCCAGCAGAAGATCAGGGGGCGTGGGTGAGCAGTTCTTC
V: TRBV3-1/TRBV3-2
D: TRBD1
J: TRBJ2-1
size: NA

CDR3: CASSRTLGRHYEQYF
DNA: TGTGCCAGCAGTAGAACTCTGGGCAGGCACTACGAGCAGTACTTC
V: TRBV27
D: NA
J: TRBJ2-7
size: NA

CDR3: CASSPEGGGADTEAFF
DNA: TGTGCCAGCAGCCCAGAAGGGGGGGGCGCGGACACTGAAGCTTTCTTT
V: TRBV9
D: NA
J: TRBJ1-1
size: NA

CDR3: CASSLAGSETIYF
DNA: TGTGCCAGCAGCTTAGCAGGGAGTGAAACCATATATTTT
V: TRBV7-2
D: NA
J: TRBJ1-3
size: NA

CDR3: CAWKAGGGEAFF
DNA: TGTGCCTGGAAGGCGGGAGGGGGAGAAGCTTTCTTT
V: TRBV30
D: NA
J: TRBJ1-1
size: few

CDR3: CASSQGVTSELRGSSYEQYF
DNA: TGTGCCAGCAGCCAAGGAGTAACCTCAGAGTTGCGGGGGAGCTCCTACGAGCAGTACTTC
V: TRBV3-1/TRBV3-2
D: TRBD2
J: TRBJ2-7
size: NA

CDR3: CASNTGLGGYTF
DNA: TGTGCCAGTAACACAGGGTTGGGGGGCTACACCTTC
V: TRBV19
D: NA
J: TRBJ1-2
size: NA

CDR3: CASTDSNEQFF
DNA: TGTGCCAGCACCGACTCCAATGAGCAGTTCTTC
V: TRBV6-5
D: NA
J: TRBJ2-1
size: NA

CDR3: CASSWGQSSYNEQFF
DNA: TGTGCCAGCAGCTGGGGGCAGAGCTCCTACAATGAGCAGTTCTTC
V: TRBV7-9
D: NA
J: TRBJ2-1
size: NA

CDR3: CASSLAAGANSPLHF
DNA: TGTGCCAGCAGCTTAGCGGCAGGGGCTAATTCACCCCTCCACTTT
V: TRBV7-6
D: NA
J: TRBJ1-6
size: NA

CDR3: CATSDPRGYGGADTQYF
DNA: TGTGCCACCAGTGATCCCCGCGGGTACGGGGGGGCAGATACGCAGTATTTT
V: TRBV24-1
D: TRBD2
J: TRBJ2-3
size: NA

CDR3: CAFEQVGYTF
DNA: TGTGCCTTTGAACAGGTTGGCTACACCTTC
V: TRBV30
D: NA
J: TRBJ1-2
size: once

CDR3: CASSPTGYQETQYF
DNA: TGTGCCAGCAGCCCGACAGGGTACCAAGAGACCCAGTACTTC
V: TRBV3-1/TRBV3-2
D: TRBD1
J: TRBJ2-5
size: NA

CDR3: CASSLGDYYNEQFF
DNA: TGCGCCAGCAGCTTGGGGGACTATTACAATGAGCAGTTCTTC
V: TRBV5-1
D: TRBD2
J: TRBJ2-1
size: NA

CDR3: CASSPNRGAGRGYGYTF
DNA: TGTGCCAGCAGTCCTAACAGGGGGGCGGGCCGGGGCTATGGCTACACCTTC
V: TRBV28
D: TRBD1
J: TRBJ1-2
size: NA

CDR3: CASSLMGEASGRVSDTQYF
DNA: TGTGCCAGCAGTTTAATGGGTGAGGCTAGCGGGAGAGTCTCGGATACGCAGTATTTT
V: TRBV27
D: TRBD2
J: TRBJ2-3
size: NA

CDR3: CATRDREGSGELFF
DNA: TGTGCCACTCGGGACAGGGAGGGGTCCGGGGAGCTGTTTTTT
V: TRBV15
D: TRBD1
J: TRBJ2-2
size: few

CDR3: CAWSYSVFGDEQFF
DNA: TGTGCCTGGAGTTATTCCGTGTTCGGGGATGAGCAGTTCTTC
V: TRBV30
D: NA
J: TRBJ2-1
size: NA

CDR3: CASSLGSGKAFF
DNA: TGTGCCAGCAGCTTGGGGTCAGGGAAAGCTTTCTTT
V: TRBV5-8
D: NA
J: TRBJ1-1
size: NA

CDR3: CASSQGGGYTF
DNA: TGCGCCAGCAGCCAAGGTGGCGGCTACACCTTC
V: TRBV4-1
D: NA
J: TRBJ1-2
size: NA

CDR3: CAWSAEGYTF
DNA: TGTGCCTGGAGTGCGGAGGGCTACACCTTC
V: TRBV30
D: NA
J: TRBJ1-2
size: NA

CDR3: CASSRTTGQGEIGELFF
DNA: TGTGCCAGCAGTCGGACAACGGGACAGGGGGAAATCGGGGAGCTGTTTTTT
V: TRBV28
D: TRBD1
J: TRBJ2-2
size: once

CDR3: CAWSWAGTGELFF
DNA: TGTGCCTGGAGTTGGGCGGGCACCGGGGAGCTGTTTTTT
V: TRBV30
D: NA
J: TRBJ2-2
size: NA

CDR3: CASSSGDPYEQYF
DNA: TGTGCCAGCTCCTCGGGGGACCCCTACGAGCAGTACTTC
V: TRBV5-4
D: NA
J: TRBJ2-7
size: few

CDR3: CATRRNGGATPGEQYF
DNA: TGTGCCACACGCCGTAATGGCGGGGCCACCCCTGGCGAGCAGTACTTC
V: TRBV15
D: NA
J: TRBJ2-7
size: NA

CDR3: CASSRAGDQETQYF
DNA: TGTGCCAGCAGCCGGGCGGGGGACCAAGAGACCCAGTACTTC
V: TRBV3-1/TRBV3-2
D: TRBD2
J: TRBJ2-5
size: NA

CDR3: CASSLGAVKSYEQYF
DNA: TGTGCCAGCAGCTTAGGAGCTGTGAAGAGCTACGAGCAGTACTTC
V: TRBV7-9
D: NA
J: TRBJ2-7
size: NA

CDR3: CASSYNLGQGLANTQYF
DNA: TGTGCCAGCTCTTATAATTTAGGACAGGGTTTGGCGAATACGCAGTATTTT
V: TRBV3-1/TRBV3-2
D: TRBD1
J: TRBJ2-3
size: NA

CDR3: CASSLEYRRGASEQYF
DNA: TGCGCCAGCAGCTTGGAATATAGGCGCGGGGCAAGCGAGCAGTACTTC
V: TRBV5-1
D: NA
J: TRBJ2-7
size: NA

CDR3: CASSDSGAADTQYF
DNA: TGTGCCAGCAGTGACTCAGGGGCAGCTGACACGCAGTATTTT
V: TRBV6-4
D: NA
J: TRBJ2-3
size: few

CDR3: CASSLGTVLYNEQFF
DNA: TGTGCCAGCAGCTTAGGGACAGTGCTGTACAATGAGCAGTTCTTC
V: TRBV7-2
D: NA
J: TRBJ2-1
size: NA

CDR3: CASSLLAGGSTGELFF
DNA: TGTGCCAGCAGCTTGCTAGCGGGAGGTAGCACCGGGGAGCTGTTTTTT
V: TRBV5-4
D: TRBD2
J: TRBJ2-2
size: once

CDR3: CASSLSFEGTGGREQFF
DNA: TGTGCCAGCAGTTTATCCTTTGAGGGGACAGGGGGTAGAGAGCAGTTCTTC
V: TRBV27
D: TRBD1
J: TRBJ2-1
size: medium-sized

CDR3: CASSQAGGDPYEQYF
DNA: TGCGCCAGCAGCCAAGCGGGCGGGGACCCCTACGAGCAGTACTTC
V: TRBV4-3
D: NA
J: TRBJ2-7
size: NA

CDR3: CASSQAQGGSPLHF
DNA: TGTGCCAGCAGCCAAGCTCAGGGTGGTTCACCCCTCCACTTT
V: TRBV14
D: NA
J: TRBJ1-6
size: NA

CDR3: CASSPIGGGPLSTDTQYF
DNA: TGTGCCAGCAGCCCCATCGGGGGGGGCCCTCTAAGCACAGATACGCAGTATTTT
V: TRBV7-9
D: TRBD2
J: TRBJ2-3
size: once

CDR3: CASSDPTGQGNRRNEKLFF
DNA: TGTGCCAGCAGTGATCCTACGGGACAGGGCAATCGACGTAATGAAAAACTGTTTTTT
V: TRBV6-1
D: TRBD1
J: TRBJ1-4
size: NA

CDR3: CASSFSQGAYNSPLHF
DNA: TGTGCCAGCAGCTTCTCTCAGGGGGCTTATAATTCACCCCTCCACTTT
V: TRBV7-2
D: TRBD1
J: TRBJ1-6
size: NA

CDR3: CASSVAGAGGYEQYF
DNA: TGTGCCAGCAGCGTAGCCGGAGCGGGAGGCTACGAGCAGTACTTC
V: TRBV9
D: TRBD2
J: TRBJ2-7
size: NA

CDR3: CASSSPTYYTGELFF
DNA: TGTGCCAGCAGTTCACCTACGTACTACACCGGGGAGCTGTTTTTT
V: TRBV28
D: NA
J: TRBJ2-2
size: NA

CDR3: CASSLAAGPVYGYTF
DNA: TGTGCCAGCAGCTTAGCCGCAGGGCCAGTATATGGCTACACCTTC
V: TRBV7-3
D: NA
J: TRBJ1-2
size: NA

CDR3: CASSIDGRGKPYEQYF
DNA: TGTGCCAGTAGTATAGACGGCCGGGGTAAGCCCTACGAGCAGTACTTC
V: TRBV19
D: NA
J: TRBJ2-7
size: NA

CDR3: CASSYGLQETQYF
DNA: TGTGCCAGCAGTTACGGGCTTCAAGAGACCCAGTACTTC
V: TRBV6-2/TRBV6-3
D: NA
J: TRBJ2-5
size: NA

CDR3: CAWSPGLAGDTQYF
DNA: TGTGCCTGGAGTCCGGGGCTAGCGGGTGATACGCAGTATTTT
V: TRBV30
D: TRBD2
J: TRBJ2-3
size: NA

CDR3: CASSFLAEGSYEQYF
DNA: TGTGCCAGCAGCTTCCTAGCGGAGGGATCCTACGAGCAGTACTTC
V: TRBV5-4
D: TRBD2
J: TRBJ2-7
size: few

CDR3: CASSLLFQGAEAFF
DNA: TGTGCCAGCAGTTTATTATTCCAGGGGGCTGAAGCTTTCTTT
V: TRBV27
D: TRBD1
J: TRBJ1-1
size: NA

CDR3: CASSVEAGVWADTQYF
DNA: TGTGCCAGCAGCGTAGAGGCAGGGGTGTGGGCAGATACGCAGTATTTT
V: TRBV9
D: NA
J: TRBJ2-3
size: NA

CDR3: CASSPRTQGHNEQFF
DNA: TGTGCCAGCTCACCACGCACACAGGGCCACAATGAGCAGTTCTTC
V: TRBV18
D: NA
J: TRBJ2-1
size: NA

CDR3: CASSLGSGGYGYTF
DNA: TGTGCCAGCAGCTTAGGCTCCGGTGGCTATGGCTACACCTTC
V: TRBV13
D: NA
J: TRBJ1-2
size: NA

CDR3: CASSNPPPGNRNEKLFF
DNA: TGTGCCAGCAGCAATCCGCCACCGGGGAATCGGAATGAAAAACTGTTTTTT
V: TRBV21-1
D: NA
J: TRBJ1-4
size: NA

CDR3: CASRLGGAGDEKLFF
DNA: TGTGCCAGCAGACTGGGCGGGGCCGGGGACGAAAAACTGTTTTTT
V: TRBV16
D: NA
J: TRBJ1-4
size: NA

CDR3: CASSPTGGSEESYTF
DNA: TGTGCCAGCAGTCCCACAGGGGGTTCGGAGGAGAGCTACACCTTC
V: TRBV6-5
D: TRBD1
J: TRBJ1-2
size: NA

CDR3: CASSYDRGGAGELFF
DNA: TGTGCCAGCAGTTACGACAGGGGAGGCGCCGGGGAGCTGTTTTTT
V: TRBV6-2/TRBV6-3
D: TRBD1
J: TRBJ2-2
size: NA

CDR3: CASSYGRTYNSPLHF
DNA: TGTGCCAGCAGTTACGGCAGAACCTATAATTCACCCCTCCACTTT
V: TRBV6-5
D: NA
J: TRBJ1-6
size: NA

CDR3: CASSVTGVFNEQFF
DNA: TGTGCCAGCAGCGTAACAGGTGTCTTCAATGAGCAGTTCTTC
V: TRBV9
D: NA
J: TRBJ2-1
size: NA

CDR3: CASSSTSGRVQIQAEQYF
DNA: TGTGCCAGCAGTAGCACTAGCGGGAGGGTCCAAATCCAGGCCGAGCAGTACTTC
V: TRBV6-7
D: TRBD2
J: TRBJ2-7
size: NA

CDR3: CASSLGRQVTVYEQYF
DNA: TGCGCCAGCAGCTTGGGGCGACAGGTAACCGTCTACGAGCAGTACTTC
V: TRBV5-1
D: NA
J: TRBJ2-7
size: NA

CDR3: CASSLRDREFYEQYF
DNA: TGTGCCAGCAGCTTGCGAGACAGGGAGTTTTACGAGCAGTACTTC
V: TRBV5-4
D: TRBD1
J: TRBJ2-7
size: once

CDR3: CASRLGQMNTEAFF
DNA: TGTGCCAGCAGGCTGGGACAGATGAACACTGAAGCTTTCTTT
V: TRBV27
D: TRBD1
J: TRBJ1-1
size: few

CDR3: CASRPNTGVDTEAFF
DNA: TGTGCCAGCAGGCCAAATACAGGGGTAGATACTGAAGCTTTCTTT
V: TRBV6-5
D: TRBD1
J: TRBJ1-1
size: NA